The clone carrying this T cell receptor (beta chain) occurred many times. Its antigen is undetermined. Germline V lookup: CDR1 MNHNS, CDR2 SASEGT. The CDR3 is made up of 16 amino acids. V lost 5 bases to trimming and J lost 5 bases, with 19 bases between them. The data were obtained in a study of T cell repertoires in cytomegalovirus infection. At the level of the study: Signatures in public TCR beta sequences pointed to both CMV infection and matching HLA type.

In TCRdb, the reads were re-called with MiXCR into one record per CDR3 protein. This table holds 200,000 to 300,000 distinct CDR3 sequences, more than 9% found once. Study results and caveats: There were carriers of CMV plus the relevant HLA, and cumulative public TCR beta family frequency identified them. Predominance within the ex vivo response was attributable to HLA-C-restricted CMV-specific TCR beta clonotypes.

This clonotype was obtained from a human donor in good health (CMV status not recorded). Some clones in this sample may be carry-over from other donors' samples. Sequencing was done on a sample of PBMCs. V and J are TRBV6-1 and TRBJ2-1; D possibly corresponds to TRBD2 (7 bases). The CDR3 sequence is CASSRFGGGLDNEQFF. DNA of the CDR3: TGTGCCAGCAGTCGATTCGGCGGGGGCCTAGACAATGAGCAGTTCTTC.